This TCR beta chain was identified in a study of response to subunit inactivated influenza vaccine. Study conclusions and caveats: After each seasonal influenza vaccination, few new T cells are recruited, the authors suggested.

Germline CDR1 is SGDLS and CDR2 is YYNGEE. With 2 bases removed from V and 6 bases from J, the gap between germline ends came to 10 bases. CDR3 length: 13 amino acids. Each CDR3 protein gets one entry after TCRdb re-called the RT-PCR reads with MiXCR. The data contain roughly 500,000 distinct CDR3 sequences, about 25% of them singletons. Regarding this clonotype: The antigen is unknown.

This clonotype was obtained from a man aged 45-65 years who received an inactivated influenza vaccine. The source material was CD4+ T cells sorted from PBMCs, sampled roughly 5 days after vaccination. This rearrangement joins TRBV9 to TRBJ2-3; D unclear. CDR3 region: CASSVLVADTQYF. CDR3 DNA sequence: TGTGCCAGCAGCGTGCTAGTGGCGGATACGCAGTATTTT.